Listed below are T cell receptor beta chains from one sample, sequenced in a study of blood T cell repertoires in COVID-19. Data came from immunoSEQ multiplex PCR; TCRdb stores just in-frame clones and leaves some out. The table lists about 82,000 clones, around 88% of them singletons, with approximately 17% in the top ten. Sequenced material: peripheral blood. The receptors stem from a woman aged 60 to 75 with acute or convalescent COVID-19. The CDR3 runs from the conserved cysteine through the conserved F or W. The D gene is left open where the match is weak. Some rows mark clone size as missing; the rest say once, few, many or name a class of expanded clone.

- | 14 | - | TRBJ1-2 | TRBV6-5 | CASSYSTQNYGYTF | TGTGCCAGCAGTTACTCGACACAGAACTATGGCTACACCTTC
- | 15 | - | TRBJ2-2 | TRBV2 | CASTPPLGGTGELFF | TGTGCCAGCACCCCGCCCCTAGGGGGCACCGGGGAGCTGTTTTTT
- | 14 | - | TRBJ1-2 | TRBV28 | CASSLGSTYYGYTF | TGTGCCAGCAGTTTGGGCAGCACCTACTATGGCTACACCTTC
TRBD1 | 14 | - | TRBJ1-1 | TRBV11-3 | CASSLTGSHTEAFF | TGTGCCAGCAGCCTGACAGGGAGTCACACTGAAGCTTTCTTT
- | 15 | - | TRBJ1-2 | TRBV6-5 | CASTEAGGRFYGYTF | TGTGCCAGCACGGAGGCGGGGGGGCGATTCTATGGCTACACCTTC
TRBD2 | 16 | - | TRBJ2-3 | TRBV19 | CASSLASGSAQDTQYF | TGTGCCAGTAGTTTAGCTAGCGGGAGCGCACAAGATACGCAGTATTTT
TRBD1 | 16 | - | TRBJ2-3 | TRBV9 | CASSVVGQGGTDTQYF | TGTGCCAGCAGCGTCGTGGGACAGGGAGGCACAGATACGCAGTATTTT
TRBD1 | 15 | - | TRBJ2-3 | TRBV5-1 | CASSTGTASTDTQYF | TGCGCCAGCAGCACCGGGACAGCAAGCACAGATACGCAGTATTTT
- | 17 | - | TRBJ2-7 | TRBV9 | CASSVDPAGRTSYEQYF | TGTGCCAGCAGCGTAGACCCCGCGGGGAGAACTTCCTACGAGCAGTACTTC
TRBD1 | 15 | - | TRBJ2-5 | TRBV19 | CASSIELRGPETQYF | TGTGCCAGTAGTATTGAGCTCAGGGGGCCAGAGACCCAGTACTTC
- | 16 | few | TRBJ1-3 | TRBV11-2 | CASSRDRGGNGNTIYF | TGTGCCAGCAGCCGGGATCGGGGGGGCAATGGAAACACCATATATTTT
TRBD1 | 13 | - | TRBJ2-7 | TRBV5-1 | CASSEGTGDEQYF | TGCGCCAGCAGCGAAGGGACAGGGGACGAGCAGTACTTC
- | 14 | - | TRBJ1-2 | TRBV19 | CASSTYYWTEGYTF | TGTGCCAGTAGTACCTACTACTGGACAGAAGGCTACACCTTC
TRBD1 | 16 | - | TRBJ2-6 | TRBV9 | CASSVNQGAGANVLTF | TGTGCCAGCAGCGTAAATCAGGGGGCTGGGGCCAACGTCCTGACTTTC
TRBD2 | 18 | once | TRBJ2-3 | TRBV5-1 | CASSRGLAGGPSTDTQYF | TGCGCCAGCAGCCGTGGACTAGCGGGTGGTCCTAGCACAGATACGCAGTATTTT
TRBD1 | 15 | - | TRBJ1-4 | TRBV27 | CASSLQRGLNEKLFF | TGTGCCAGCAGTTTACAGAGGGGGCTGAATGAAAAACTGTTTTTT
TRBD1 | 14 | - | TRBJ2-7 | TRBV4-3 | CASSQGTGDYEQYF | TGCGCCAGCAGCCAAGGGACAGGTGATTACGAGCAGTACTTC
TRBD1 | 15 | - | TRBJ1-2 | TRBV6-5 | CASSYSGTGDYGYTF | TGTGCCAGCAGTTACTCCGGGACAGGGGACTATGGCTACACCTTC
- | 14 | few | TRBJ1-2 | TRBV6-5 | CASSYSGGGYGYTF | TGTGCCAGCAGTTACTCGGGAGGTGGCTATGGCTACACCTTC
TRBD1 | 13 | - | TRBJ2-3 | TRBV2 | CARGGQGGDTQYF | TGTGCCAGGGGCGGACAGGGAGGAGATACGCAGTATTTT
- | 16 | once | TRBJ2-5 | TRBV18 | CASSPPGQGSLDTQYF | TGTGCCAGCTCACCACCGGGTCAGGGCAGCTTAGATACCCAGTACTTC
TRBD2 | 17 | few | TRBJ2-3 | TRBV6-4 | CASSITGTSGSTDTQYF | TGTGCCAGCAGTATCACCGGGACTAGCGGGAGCACAGATACGCAGTATTTT
- | 15 | - | TRBJ2-2 | TRBV5-1 | CASSFKASDTGELFF | TGCGCCAGCAGCTTTAAGGCTAGCGACACCGGGGAGCTGTTTTTT
TRBD2 | 15 | - | TRBJ2-3 | TRBV7-2 | CASSFDGRGTDTQYF | TGTGCCAGCAGCTTCGACGGGAGGGGCACAGATACGCAGTATTTT
TRBD2 | 15 | - | TRBJ2-5 | TRBV29-1 | CSVVGLAGGQETQYF | TGCAGCGTGGTGGGACTAGCGGGAGGGCAAGAGACCCAGTACTTC
TRBD2 | 17 | - | TRBJ2-1 | TRBV2 | CASSEARVAGATNEQFF | TGTGCCAGCAGTGAAGCGCGCGTAGCGGGGGCCACTAATGAGCAGTTCTTC
TRBD2 | 15 | few | TRBJ2-1 | TRBV6-5 | CASSTAGRGYNEQFF | TGTGCCAGCAGCACCGCGGGGAGGGGATACAATGAGCAGTTCTTC
- | 13 | - | TRBJ1-1 | TRBV3-1/TRBV3-2 | CASSLKLNTEAFF | TGTGCCAGCAGCCTCAAGCTGAACACTGAAGCTTTCTTT
TRBD1 | 14 | - | TRBJ1-2 | TRBV2 | CASSPQTGGIGYTF | TGTGCCAGCAGCCCCCAGACAGGGGGCATTGGCTACACCTTC
TRBD1 | 14 | - | TRBJ1-1 | TRBV10-2 | CASSESPGGTEAFF | TGCGCCAGCAGTGAGTCCCCAGGGGGCACTGAAGCTTTCTTT
TRBD2 | 15 | - | TRBJ2-5 | TRBV9 | CASSVSGGAEGTQYF | TGTGCCAGCAGCGTTAGCGGGGGGGCGGAGGGGACCCAGTACTTC
- | 14 | - | TRBJ2-7 | TRBV20-1 | CSASGQGDPYEQYF | TGCAGTGCTAGTGGGCAGGGTGACCCCTACGAGCAGTACTTC
- | 15 | - | TRBJ2-3 | TRBV7-9 | CASSLEQGWADTQYF | TGTGCCAGCAGCTTAGAGCAGGGGTGGGCAGATACGCAGTATTTT
- | 13 | - | TRBJ2-3 | TRBV2 | CASRQTEADTQYF | TGTGCCAGCAGACAGACAGAGGCAGATACGCAGTATTTT
- | 14 | - | TRBJ1-1 | TRBV11-3 | CASSFPGANTEAFF | TGTGCCAGCAGCTTTCCAGGGGCGAACACTGAAGCTTTCTTT
TRBD1 | 17 | - | TRBJ1-4 | TRBV4-3 | CASSPSSGDRLNEKLFF | TGCGCCAGCAGCCCAAGCTCGGGGGACAGGCTGAATGAAAAACTGTTTTTT
- | 14 | - | TRBJ1-3 | TRBV21-1 | CASSMGQGQNTIYF | TGTGCCAGCAGTATGGGACAGGGTCAAAACACCATATATTTT
TRBD1 | 14 | - | TRBJ1-3 | TRBV6-5 | CASTLTGTGNTIYF | TGTGCCAGCACTCTGACAGGGACGGGAAACACCATATATTTT
TRBD2 | 16 | - | TRBJ2-2 | TRBV24-1 | CATSDLPGTNTGELFF | TGTGCCACCAGTGATTTGCCCGGGACTAATACCGGGGAGCTGTTTTTT
- | 14 | - | TRBJ2-5 | TRBV11-3 | CASSLVLAAETQYF | TGTGCCAGCAGCTTAGTATTAGCGGCGGAGACCCAGTACTTC
- | 14 | once | TRBJ1-2 | TRBV2 | CARAQTQGFLRYTF | TGTGCCAGAGCCCAAACCCAGGGTTTTCTCCGCTACACCTTC
- | 11 | - | TRBJ2-3 | TRBV5-6 | CASSLLDTQYF | TGTGCCAGCAGCTTGCTAGATACGCAGTATTTT
- | 14 | - | TRBJ1-1 | TRBV19 | CASSISGRGTEAFF | TGTGCCAGTAGTATATCTGGCCGGGGCACTGAAGCTTTCTTT
TRBD2 | 17 | - | TRBJ2-1 | TRBV11-3 | CASSLAGLAGTYNEQFF | TGTGCCAGCAGCTTAGCGGGACTAGCGGGAACCTACAATGAGCAGTTCTTC
TRBD1 | 13 | - | TRBJ1-1 | TRBV4-3 | CASSQDRRSEAFF | TGCGCCAGCAGCCAGGACAGGCGGAGTGAAGCTTTCTTT
- | 16 | - | TRBJ1-2 | TRBV11-3 | CASRILRGVSSYGYTF | TGTGCCAGCAGAATCCTACGGGGAGTGAGTTCCTACGGCTACACCTTC
TRBD1 | 14 | - | TRBJ1-4 | TRBV19 | CASETDRDPEKLFF | TGTGCCAGTGAGACGGACAGGGACCCCGAAAAACTGTTTTTT
- | 15 | - | TRBJ1-5 | TRBV2 | CASSGPGVRNQPQHF | TGTGCCAGCAGTGGACCCGGGGTACGCAATCAGCCCCAGCATTTT
TRBD2 | 16 | - | TRBJ2-1 | TRBV15 | CATSRGRSREGDEQFF | TGTGCCACCAGCAGAGGCCGTAGTCGGGAGGGGGATGAGCAGTTCTTC